The 31 T cell receptor beta chains listed next were all sequenced from one sample in a study of CD8+CD57+ T cells in acquired aplastic anemia. Genomic DNA provided the template from which TCR beta VDJ and CDR3 profiles were obtained. TCRdb ran MiXCR on the reads and lists one entry per CDR3 protein. There are about 180,000 distinct CDR3 sequences in the sample; roughly half occur only once, and under 3.5% lies in the top ten. Sequencing was carried out using sorted CD4+, CD8+, or CD8+CD57+ T cells (not recorded which) from PBMCs. The receptors were sampled from a human donor in good health.

In this sample, this clonotype turned up a few times. The chain employs TRBV6-5 and TRBJ1-5; D is perhaps TRBD1 (5 bases). V shed 2 bases and J shed 8 bases, with 7 bases lying between them. The CDR3 contains 12 residues. In germline, CDR1 is MNHEY, CDR2 SVGAGI. Here the CDR3 reads CASSYQGEPQHF. The CDR3 DNA sequence: TGTGCCAGCAGTTACCAGGGCGAGCCCCAGCATTTT.

V is TRBV5-1 and J is TRBJ2-7, with 8 bases fitting TRBD1. Looked up from germline, CDR1 is SGHRS and CDR2 is YFSETQ. Trimming removed 0 bases from V and 4 bases from J; junction bases left unmatched: 6. The CDR3 totals 15 residues. The CDR3 region has the DNA TGCGCCAGCAGCTTGGGGCAGGGGGCCACATACGAGCAGTACTTC. Translated: CASSLGQGATYEQYF.

The chain is built from TRBV19 and TRBJ1-2, with a tentative D call TRBD1 (5 bases). The CDR3 has 13 amino acids. Germline V gene lookup returns CDR1 LNHDA and CDR2 SQIVND (reference sequence). Trimming removed 7 bases from V and 4 bases from J, with 13 bases in between. The CDR3 DNA reads as TGTGCCAGTACCGCCGACAGTAGCTATGGCTACACCTTC. Translating it yields CASTADSSYGYTF.

The chain recombines TRBV19 with TRBJ2-1; perhaps D is TRBD1 or TRBD2 (5 bases each). Germline assignment: CDR1 LNHDA and CDR2 SQIVND (reference sequence). The V gene lost 4 bases and the J gene lost 3 bases, with 19 bases spanning the gap. CDR3 length: 17 amino acids. CDR3 DNA sequence: TGTGCCAGTAGTACTTTGCTTGGGACGACCTTCTACAATGAGCAGTTCTTC. Residues: CASSTLLGTTFYNEQFF. The full variable domain, completed using reference TRBV19 and TRBJ2-1, is DGGITQSPKYLFRKEGQNVTLSCEQNLNHDAMYWYRQDPGQGLRLIYYSQIVNDFQKGDIAEGYSVSREKKESFPLTVTSAQKNPTAFYLCASSTLLGTTFYNEQFFGPGTRLTVL.

The chain joins TRBV29-1 to TRBJ2-1; 8 bases are shared with TRBD1. The CDR3 is made up of 12 amino acids. V lost 5 bases and J lost 6; bases outside the gene matches: 3. Germline CDR1 SQVTM, CDR2 ANQGSEA. The CDR3 sequence: CSVTQGANEQFF. The CDR3 DNA reads TGCAGCGTTACCCAGGGGGCCAATGAGCAGTTCTTC.

This clonotype was observed many times. The chain recombines TRBV13 with TRBJ2-6; no definite D call. The germline V and J ends were trimmed by 1 base and 4 bases, with 2 bases remaining between them. CDR3 length: 13 residues. Germline CDR1 reads PRHDT; CDR2 reads FYEKMQ (reference sequence). The CDR3 bases are TGTGCCAGCAGCTTAGAAGGGGCCAACGTCCTGACTTTC. Encoded protein: CASSLEGANVLTF.

The chain links TRBV12-3 or TRBV12-4 to TRBJ1-4; D uncertain. V dropped 6 bases and J dropped 15 bases, with 14 bases sitting between them. The CDR3 has 11 residues. CDR3 nucleotide sequence: TGTGCCAGCAGCCTTCTGGACCTAATGTTTTTT. Its translation is CASSLLDLMFF.

V usage is TRBV20-1 and J usage is TRBJ2-3; D not resolved. In germline, CDR1 is DFQATT, CDR2 SNEGSKA (reference sequence). The length of the CDR3 is 11 residues. Trimming removed 3 bases at V and 2 bases at J, with 3 bases between. CDR3 sequence: CSASNTDTQYF. The CDR3 region has the DNA TGCAGTGCTAGTAACACAGATACGCAGTATTTT.

This clonotype appeared once. The rearrangement links TRBV29-1 to TRBJ2-1; D is possibly TRBD1 (5 bases). The CDR3 spans 13 residues. Per the germline V gene, CDR1 is SQVTM and CDR2 is ANQGSEA. The V and J ends lost 6 bases and 9 bases respectively, with 18 bases between them. The CDR3 spells CSVLGKGLIEQFF. The CDR3 DNA is TGCAGCGTACTGGGAAAGGGGTTGATTGAGCAGTTCTTC.

This sequence joins TRBV2 and TRBJ2-5; possibly TRBD1 or TRBD2 for D (8 bases each). The CDR3 spans 17 residues. Trimming left V 8 bases short and J 4 bases short, with 26 bases between. Germline V gene lookup returns CDR1 SNHLY and CDR2 FYNNEI. CDR3 in amino acids: CASLTGGAGGKGETQYF. The DNA for the CDR3 is TGTGCCAGCCTGACCGGGGGGGCAGGGGGCAAAGGAGAGACCCAGTACTTC. Full variable domain (missing parts from reference TRBV2 and TRBJ2-5): EPEVTQTPSHQVTQMGQEVILRCVPISNHLYFYWYRQILGQKVEFLVSFYNNEISEKSEIFDDQFSVERPDGSNFTLKIRSTKLEDSAMYFCASLTGGAGGKGETQYFGPGTRLLVL.

The chain is built from TRBV10-3 and TRBJ2-3, with TRBD2 matching over 9 bases. V lost 2 bases to trimming and J lost 4 bases; unmatched junction nucleotides: 4. Germline lookup yields CDR1 ENHRY and CDR2 SYGVKD. This CDR3 has 15 residues. The CDR3 reads CAISEVTSGADTQYF. The CDR3 DNA is TGTGCCATCAGTGAGGTGACTAGCGGCGCAGATACGCAGTATTTT.

The chain couples TRBV7-3 to TRBJ2-1; D may be TRBD1 or TRBD2 (6 bases each). Trimming stripped 6 bases from V and 9 bases from J, with 18 bases between. The CDR3 length is 14 residues. Germline CDR1 is SGHTA and CDR2 is FQGTGA. The CDR3 protein is CASRRQVMGGEQFF. The CDR3 DNA reads as TGTGCCAGCAGACGACAGGTTATGGGAGGTGAGCAGTTCTTC. The whole variable domain, remainder taken from reference TRBV7-3 and TRBJ2-1, is GAGVSQTPSNKVTEKGKYVELRCDPISGHTALYWYRQSLGQGPEFLIYFQGTGAADDSGLPNDRFFAVRPEGSVSTLKIQRTERGDSAVYLCASRRQVMGGEQFFGPGTRLTVL.

This clonotype was picked up a small number of times. The chain recombines TRBV6-2 or TRBV6-3 with TRBJ2-7, with D possibly TRBD2 on 6 matching bases. CDR1 is MNHEY and CDR2 is SVGEGT in the germline V gene. Trimming cost V 3 bases and J 1 base, with 13 bases left between them. The CDR3 is made up of 15 amino acids. CDR3 loop: CASSYYKGRSYEQYF. The CDR3 DNA is TGTGCCAGCAGTTATTATAAGGGGAGGTCCTACGAGCAGTACTTC.

Regarding this clonotype: A read error may be the cause here, since a much bigger clone is one base away. The chain is built from TRBV5-6 and TRBJ2-7, with 9 nucleotides matching TRBD1. The germline gives CDR1 SGHDT, CDR2 YYEEEE. V was clipped by 4 bases and J by 6 bases; unmatched bases: 5. The CDR3 runs to 13 residues. CDR3 nucleotides: TGTGCCAGCAGCCGCCGGACAGGGGTCGAGCAGTACTTC. Protein: CASSRRTGVEQYF.

In its sample, this clonotype was seen a few times. The V gene is TRBV10-3, the J gene TRBJ2-3; D possibly corresponds to TRBD2 (5 bases). The CDR3 length is 13 residues. With 8 bases removed from V and 2 bases from J, the gap between germline ends came to 11 bases. Germline values: CDR1 ENHRY, CDR2 SYGVKD. CDR3: CAIGSGITDTQYF. In nucleotides, the CDR3 is TGTGCCATCGGGAGCGGAATCACAGATACGCAGTATTTT.

On this clonotype: A junction end diverges from the germline sequence, so it may reflect a read error. The chain recombines TRBV10-3 with TRBJ1-5, with D possibly TRBD1 on 6 matching bases. The germline CDR1 and CDR2 sequences are ENHRY and SYGVKD. CDR3 length: 15 amino acids. The CDR3 bases are TGTGCCATCAGTGGAGGAGCAGGGGATATTCAGCCCCAGCATTTC. Its protein is CAISGGAGDIQPQHF.

Worth noting for this clonotype: A read error may produce the germline difference seen at one junction end. The chain is built from TRBV27 and TRBJ2-1; 12 bases agree with TRBD2. The germline CDR1 and CDR2 sequences are MNHEY and SMNVEV (reference sequence). CDR3 length: 16 amino acids. The CDR3, as DNA: TGTGCCAGCAGTTCGAGGCTAGCGGGAGGGAGCAATGAGCAGCTCTTC. This encodes CASSSRLAGGSNEQLF.

This clonotype was recorded at least ten times. The CDR3 region has the DNA TGTGCCACCAGCAGAGAGACTAGCGGGAGGGCGGGTACGCAGTATTTT. Translated, it gives CATSRETSGRAGTQYF. The J gene is TRBJ2-3, the V gene TRBV15; TRBD2 matches at 14 bases. Germline CDR1 reads LNHNV; CDR2 reads YYDKDF (reference sequence). The CDR3 runs to 16 residues. The V segment lost 0 bases and the J segment 8 bases; nucleotides outside the gene matches: 4.

Concerning this clonotype itself: Possible read error: a much larger clone is one base away. Given the absence of the conserved phenylalanine or tryptophan at the CDR3 end, a read error is likely. The chain has TRBV6-1 and TRBJ1-5, with D possibly matching TRBD1 (6 bases). The CDR3 is 14 residues long. V dropped 5 bases and J dropped 5 bases, with 13 bases sitting between them. Germline CDR1 and CDR2: MNHNS and SASEGT. This chain's CDR3 is CASSRTELYQPQHS. CDR3 in DNA: TGTGCCAGCAGTCGGACAGAACTTTATCAGCCCCAGCATTCT.

The chain carries TRBV30 and TRBJ1-5; D is perhaps TRBD1 (5 bases). Per the germline V gene, CDR1 is GTSNPN and CDR2 is SVGIG (reference sequence). Trimming shortened V by 6 bases and J by 3 bases, and 21 bases separated the two germline ends. The CDR3 covers 16 residues. CDR3 amino acids: CACQGGAQTNNQPQHF. Here the CDR3 DNA reads TGTGCCTGTCAAGGTGGGGCGCAGACTAACAATCAGCCCCAGCATTTT.

The chain joins TRBV19 to TRBJ1-5, with 7 bases matching TRBD1. The CDR3 runs 15 residues. Germline lookup yields CDR1 LNHDA and CDR2 SQIVND (reference sequence). V was clipped by 7 bases and J by 6 bases; unmatched bases: 12. CDR3 DNA sequence: TGTGCCAGTACGGAGAACAGGGGAATGCGTCAGCCCCAGCATTTT. As protein: CASTENRGMRQPQHF.

CDR3 protein: CAGTGGSTDTQYF. CDR3 DNA sequence: TGTGCCGGGACAGGGGGTTCGACGGATACGCAGTATTTT. The chain combines TRBV9 with TRBJ2-3; 11 bases are shared with TRBD1. J lost 6 bases, V lost 10 bases, and 7 bases had no gene match. The CDR3 runs 13 residues. Germline CDR1 and CDR2: SGDLS and YYNGEE.

The chain combines TRBV2 with TRBJ2-1, with D possibly matching TRBD1 (6 bases). This CDR3 is built from 13 residues. The germline V and J ends were trimmed by 5 bases and 6 bases, with 11 bases remaining between them. The germline V gene has CDR1 SNHLY and CDR2 FYNNEI. The CDR3 region is CASSLQGFNEQFF. The CDR3 nucleotides are TGTGCCAGCAGTCTACAGGGTTTCAATGAGCAGTTCTTC.

Points on this clonotype: A read error may explain this, as a much larger clone is one base away. V is TRBV5-1 and J is TRBJ2-6, with D possibly matching TRBD1 (6 bases). Germline V gene lookup returns CDR1 SGHRS and CDR2 YFSETQ. The CDR3 spans 16 residues. The DNA of the CDR3 is TGCGCCAGCAGCTCCAGCAGGGGTCCTGGGGCCAAAGTCCTGACTTTC. Translating gives CASSSSRGPGAKVLTF. The full variable domain, in which reference TRBV5-1 and TRBJ2-6 provide the parts outside the CDR3, is KAGVTQTPRYLIKTRGQQVTLSCSPISGHRSVSWYQQTPGQGLQFLFEYFSETQRNKGNFPGRFSGRQFSNSRSEMNVSTLELGDSALYLCASSSSRGPGAKVLTFGAGSRLTVL.

The chain links TRBV5-1 to TRBJ1-6; 9 positions match TRBD1. Germline loops: CDR1 SGHRS, CDR2 YFSETQ. This CDR3 is 15 amino acids long. With V trimmed by 0 bases and J by 10 bases, 5 bases remained unmatched. CDR3 region: CASSLAGTGRSPLHF. CDR3 in DNA: TGCGCCAGCAGCTTGGCGGGGACAGGGAGGTCACCCCTCCACTTT.

The chain links TRBV25-1 to TRBJ2-5; 7 bases map to TRBD2. The V segment lost 3 bases and the J segment 2 bases; nucleotides outside the gene matches: 3. This CDR3 has 14 amino acids. CDR1 MGHDK and CDR2 SYGVNS come from the germline V gene. CDR3 loop: CASSDLGGQETQYF. Here the CDR3 DNA reads TGTGCCAGCAGTGACCTGGGGGGGCAAGAGACCCAGTACTTC.

This clonotype has at least ten counts. This chain joins TRBV20-1 and TRBJ2-3; 13 bases agree with TRBD2. Per germline, CDR1 DFQATT and CDR2 SNEGSKA (reference sequence). The CDR3 spans 20 residues. V was clipped by 2 bases and J by 0 bases; unmatched bases: 14. The CDR3 region has the DNA TGCAGTGCTAGACATAGGGGGGGACTAGCGGGAATGACTAGCACAGATACGCAGTATTTT. Residues: CSARHRGGLAGMTSTDTQYF.

This clonotype was seen ten or more times. The chain employs TRBV5-4 and TRBJ2-1; 9 positions match TRBD2. The germline CDR1 and CDR2 sequences are SGHNT and YYREEE (reference sequence). The CDR3 has 17 amino acids. The V gene end was trimmed by 1 base and the J gene end by 2 bases; junction bases not matched to a gene: 7. This chain's CDR3 is CASSLSVAGGTYNEQFF. In DNA form, the CDR3 reads TGTGCCAGCAGCTTGTCCGTGGCGGGAGGGACCTACAATGAGCAGTTCTTC.

This clonotype was counted once. This chain links TRBV29-1 with TRBJ1-3, with D maybe TRBD1 (6 bases). This CDR3 comprises 15 residues. Trimming shortened V by 2 bases and J by 1 base, and 12 bases separated the two germline ends. CDR1 is SQVTM, CDR2 ANQGSEA, per germline. The CDR3 DNA reads TGCAGCGTTGAAAACAGGGTTATTTCTGGAAACACCATATATTTT. Protein sequence: CSVENRVISGNTIYF.

Note on this clonotype: This may arise from a read error, as a much more abundant clone is one base away. The rearrangement joins TRBV6-1 to TRBJ2-7; the match to TRBD2 covers 11 bases. The CDR3 totals 16 residues. Germline V gene sequence: CDR1 MNHNS, CDR2 SASEGT. CDR3 sequence reads: CASRPRLAGSSYGQYF. The CDR3 DNA reads as TGTGCCAGCAGGCCTCGACTAGCGGGAAGCTCCTACGGGCAGTACTTC.

This clonotype appeared a few times. CDR3 sequence (DNA): TGTGCCACCAGTTTAGCCGGGACAGGGGACAATGAGCAGTTCTTC. Protein: CATSLAGTGDNEQFF. The chain links TRBV24-1 to TRBJ2-1; 10 bases map to TRBD1. The CDR3 loop spans 15 amino acids. V lost 6 bases and J lost 5; bases outside the gene matches: 6. Germline assignment: CDR1 KGHDR and CDR2 SFDVKD.